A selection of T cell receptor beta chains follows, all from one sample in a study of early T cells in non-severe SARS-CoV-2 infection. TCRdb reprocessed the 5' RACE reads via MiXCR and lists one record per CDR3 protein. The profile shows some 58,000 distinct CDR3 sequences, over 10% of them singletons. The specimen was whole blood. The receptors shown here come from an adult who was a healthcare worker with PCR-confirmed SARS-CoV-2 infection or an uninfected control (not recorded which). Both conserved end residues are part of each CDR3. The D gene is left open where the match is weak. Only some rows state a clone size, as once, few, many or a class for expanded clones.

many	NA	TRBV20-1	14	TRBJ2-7	TGCAGTGCTAGAGATTTCCAGGGTAGATACGAGCAGTACTTC	CSARDFQGRYEQYF
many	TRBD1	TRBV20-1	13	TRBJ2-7	TGCAGTGCCCGGGACAGAGCCTCCTACGAGCAGTACTTC	CSARDRASYEQYF
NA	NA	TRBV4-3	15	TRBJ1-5	TGCGCCAGCAGCCAAGATTATGGGACGGGCCAGCCCCAGCATTTT	CASSQDYGTGQPQHF
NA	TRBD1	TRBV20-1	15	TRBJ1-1	TGCAGTGCTTTCGGGACAGGGGTGAAGGTCGCTGAAGCTTTCTTT	CSAFGTGVKVAEAFF
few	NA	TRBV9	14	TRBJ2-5	TGTGCCAGCAGCGTAGACGGGGCTGCGGAGACCCAGTACTTC	CASSVDGAAETQYF
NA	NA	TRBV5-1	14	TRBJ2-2	TGCGCCAGCAGCTTGGTTAGCGGTACCGGGGAGCTGTTTTTT	CASSLVSGTGELFF
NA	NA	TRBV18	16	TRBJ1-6	TGTGCCAGCTCACCACCGAGTCACTCTGCTGGATCACCCCTCCACTTT	CASSPPSHSAGSPLHF
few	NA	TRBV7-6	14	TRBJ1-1	TGTGCCAGCAGCAAGTGGGGGCGGAACACTGAAGCTTTCTTT	CASSKWGRNTEAFF
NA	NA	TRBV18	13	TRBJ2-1	TGTGCCAGCTCCCCCACGGACACAGGGCCGCAGTTCTTC	CASSPTDTGPQFF
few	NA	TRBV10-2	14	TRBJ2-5	TGCGCCAGCAGAAGACAATTAGAGCCAGAGACCCAGTACTTC	CASRRQLEPETQYF
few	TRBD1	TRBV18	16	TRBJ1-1	TGTGCCAGCTCGACCGGGACAGGGGGCATGAACACTGAAGCTTTCTTT	CASSTGTGGMNTEAFF
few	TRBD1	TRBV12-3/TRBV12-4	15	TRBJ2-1	TGTGCCAGCAGTACCGGGACAGGGGGTTACAATGAGCAGTTCTTC	CASSTGTGGYNEQFF
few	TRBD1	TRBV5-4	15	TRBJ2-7	TGTGCCAGCAGCTTGGAGGGGGCTTCATCCTACGAGCAGTACTTC	CASSLEGASSYEQYF
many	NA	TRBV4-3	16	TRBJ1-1	TGCGCCAGCAGCCCGAGCGGTGGCAGCCTTAACACTGAAGCTTTCTTT	CASSPSGGSLNTEAFF
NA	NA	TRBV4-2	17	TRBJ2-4	TGTGCCAGCAGCCAATTACGAGGATTTTGGGCCAAAAACATTCAGTACTTC	CASSQLRGFWAKNIQYF
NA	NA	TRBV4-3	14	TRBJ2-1	TGCGCCAGCAGCCAAGATCTCGCACACAATGAGCAGTTCTTC	CASSQDLAHNEQFF
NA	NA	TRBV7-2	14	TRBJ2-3	TGTGCCAGCAGCTTAGCCTTAGAGCGAGGCACGCAGTATTTT	CASSLALERGTQYF
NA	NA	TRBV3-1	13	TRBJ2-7	TGTGCCAGCAGCCATGGGGGCCACTACGAGCAGTACTTC	CASSHGGHYEQYF
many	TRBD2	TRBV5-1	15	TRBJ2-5	TGCGCCAGCAGCTTCTGGGCGGGGGTACGAGAGACCCAGTACTTC	CASSFWAGVRETQYF
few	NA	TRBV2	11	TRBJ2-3	TGTGCCAGCACGAGTGCAGATACGCAGTATTTT	CASTSADTQYF
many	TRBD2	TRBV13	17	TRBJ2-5	TGTGCCAGCAGCATCTTCGGACTAGCGGGGGGGCAAGAGACCCAGTACTTC	CASSIFGLAGGQETQYF
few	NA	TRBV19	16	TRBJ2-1	TGTGCCAGTAGTATAGGGGGGGCTGGCTCCTACAATGAGCAGTTCTTC	CASSIGGAGSYNEQFF
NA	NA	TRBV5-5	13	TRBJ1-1	TGTGCCAGCAGCAAGCTAGCGAACACTGAAGCTTTCTTT	CASSKLANTEAFF
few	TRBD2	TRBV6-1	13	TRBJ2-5	TGTGCCAGCAGCTCGGGGGGTTGGGAGACCCAGTACTTC	CASSSGGWETQYF
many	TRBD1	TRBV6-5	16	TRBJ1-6	TGTGCCAGCAGTTATCACTTGAGGACAGGGAATTCACCCCTCCACTTT	CASSYHLRTGNSPLHF
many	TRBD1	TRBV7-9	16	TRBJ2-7	TGTGCCAGCAGCAAGCCGGGACAGGGGTCGGAGTACGAGCAGTACTTC	CASSKPGQGSEYEQYF
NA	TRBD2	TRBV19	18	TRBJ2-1	TGTGCCAGTAGCACGGGACTAGCGGGGGGATTTGACTACAATGAGCAGTTCTTC	CASSTGLAGGFDYNEQFF
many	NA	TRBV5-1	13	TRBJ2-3	TGCGCCAGCAGCTCGACTAGCACAGATACGCAGTATTTT	CASSSTSTDTQYF
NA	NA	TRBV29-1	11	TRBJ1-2	TGCAGCGTTGAAGGGGGTTATGGCTACACCTTC	CSVEGGYGYTF
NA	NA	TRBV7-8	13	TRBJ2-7	TGTGCCAGCAGCTTATCTCGTGGGTACGAGCAGTACTTC	CASSLSRGYEQYF
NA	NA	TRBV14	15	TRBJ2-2	TGTGCCAGCAGCCAAGGGGGGGCGGCCCCCGGGGAGCTGTTTTTT	CASSQGGAAPGELFF
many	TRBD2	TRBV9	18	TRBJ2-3	TGTGCCAGCAGTCGCCCGCTACGTCGGGGGGATGGCACAGATACGCAGTATTTT	CASSRPLRRGDGTDTQYF
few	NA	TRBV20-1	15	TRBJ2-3	TGCAGTGCTAGGGTTTTGACAGCTAGCACAGATACGCAGTATTTT	CSARVLTASTDTQYF
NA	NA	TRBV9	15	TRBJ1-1	TGTGCCAGCAGCGTAGAAGGCAGGGTGGACACTGAAGCTTTCTTT	CASSVEGRVDTEAFF
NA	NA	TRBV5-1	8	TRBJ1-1	TGCGCCAGGAAAAAAGCTTTCTTT	CARKKAFF
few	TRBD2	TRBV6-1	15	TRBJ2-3	TGTGCCAGCAGTCAGGGTACTAGCGGGGGGCGGCGGCAGTATTTT	CASSQGTSGGRRQYF
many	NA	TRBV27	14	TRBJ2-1	TGTGCCAGCAGTTCACTGAGCTCCTACAATGAGCAGTTCTTC	CASSSLSSYNEQFF
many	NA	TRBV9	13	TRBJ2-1	TGTGCCAGCAGCGGTGCCGGGCTCAATGAGCAGTTCTTC	CASSGAGLNEQFF
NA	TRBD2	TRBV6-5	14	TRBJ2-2	TGTGCCAGCAGGTCCCCGGGGGGTACCGGGGAGCTGTTTTTT	CASRSPGGTGELFF
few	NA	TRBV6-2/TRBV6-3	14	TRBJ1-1	TGTGCCAGCAGCCTCTCCGGGGAGAACACTGAAGCTTTCTTT	CASSLSGENTEAFF
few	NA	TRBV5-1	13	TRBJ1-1	TGCGCCAGCTCTGGACAGACGAACACTGAAGCTTTCTTT	CASSGQTNTEAFF
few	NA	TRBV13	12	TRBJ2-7	TGTGCCAGCAGCTCGACGAGCTACGAGCAGTACTTC	CASSSTSYEQYF
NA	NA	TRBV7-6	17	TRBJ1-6	TGTGCCAGCAGCCCGACTTCTTCACGGGCCGGGAATTCACCCCTCCACTTT	CASSPTSSRAGNSPLHF
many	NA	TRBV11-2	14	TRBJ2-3	TGTGCCAGCAGCTCCGGCGTGGTGACAGATACGCAGTATTTT	CASSSGVVTDTQYF
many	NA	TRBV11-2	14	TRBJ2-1	TGTGCCAGCAGCTGGGGACTTTCCTCGGAGGAGCAGTTCTTC	CASSWGLSSEEQFF
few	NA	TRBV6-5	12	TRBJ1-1	TGTGCCAGCAGTCCAGGGGTGACTGAAGCTTTCTTT	CASSPGVTEAFF
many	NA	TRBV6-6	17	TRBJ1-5	TGTGCCAGCAGTTACGGGCAGGGGTTCTTTTTGAATCAGCCCCAGCATTTT	CASSYGQGFFLNQPQHF
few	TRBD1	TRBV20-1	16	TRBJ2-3	TGCAGTGCCTACCGACTGGACAGGGGGCGAACAGATACGCAGTATTTT	CSAYRLDRGRTDTQYF